These 16 T cell receptor beta chains came from one sample sequenced in a study of shared clonotypes between healthy human individuals. The data were produced by immunoSEQ multiplex PCR, yet TCRdb's version contains in-frame clones alone and is incomplete. The data hold some 1,400,000 clones, with about 96% observed a single time. The source material was naive CD4+ T cells sorted from blood. Indicated subset: CD45RA+ positively selected. The receptors were sampled from a man in his thirties or forties in good health.

A remark on this clone: Additional DNA sequences in this sample encode the identical CDR3. CDR3 protein: CASSPRTGNTGELFF. The CDR3 DNA sequence: TGTGCCAGCAGCCCCCGGACAGGGAACACCGGGGAGCTGTTTTTT. This chain joins TRBV7-7 and TRBJ2-2; 7 positions match TRBD1. The CDR3 length is 15 residues. Germline values: CDR1 SSHAT, CDR2 FNYEAQ (reference sequence). The trim removed 5 bases at V and 1 base at J, leaving 4 bases unmatched.

The chain employs TRBV2 and TRBJ2-7, with 14 bases lining up with TRBD2. The V gene end was trimmed by 6 bases and the J gene end by 7 bases; junction bases not matched to a gene: 2. CDR1 is SNHLY and CDR2 is FYNNEI in the germline V gene. The CDR3 is made up of 13 amino acids. Here the CDR3 reads CASRGLAGGEQYF. The CDR3 coding sequence is TGTGCCAGCAGAGGACTAGCGGGAGGTGAGCAGTACTTC.

This clone has just one count. This chain links TRBV5-1 with TRBJ2-5, with 7 positions matching TRBD2. Germline V CDR1 and CDR2: SGHRS, YFSETQ. This CDR3 is 13 amino acids long. V lost 6 bases, J lost 0 bases, and 2 bases stayed unmatched. The CDR3 DNA reads TGCGCCAGCAAACGGGGGGACCAAGAGACCCAGTACTTC. Protein sequence: CASKRGDQETQYF.

The chain employs TRBV5-1 and TRBJ2-1; 7 bases agree with TRBD2. The CDR3 sequence is 15 residues long. J was trimmed by 5 bases and V by 4 bases; bases with no gene match: 9. Germline V gene data show CDR1 as SGHRS and CDR2 as YFSETQ. DNA for the CDR3: TGCGCCAGCAGCCTCCGGACTAGGCGGGACAATGAGCAGTTCTTC. The encoded protein is CASSLRTRRDNEQFF.

The rearrangement uses TRBV7-9 and TRBJ2-3; 12 bases are a match to TRBD2. V trimming: 0 bases; J trimming: 1 base; junction bases outside the gene matches: 5. This CDR3 region has 18 residues. From germline, CDR1 is SEHNR and CDR2 FQNEAQ (reference sequence). CDR3 coding DNA: TGTGCCAGCAGCTTAGCGCAGACTAGCGGGAGCCGCACAGATACGCAGTATTTT. It yields the protein CASSLAQTSGSRTDTQYF.

The CDR3 spells CASRSPGQGLGTEAFF. The CDR3 nucleotides read TGTGCCAGCAGATCACCGGGACAGGGGTTGGGCACTGAAGCTTTCTTT. This chain links TRBV28 with TRBJ1-1; 10 nucleotides agree with TRBD1. This CDR3 has 16 residues. V was clipped by 6 bases and J by 4 bases; unmatched bases: 11. Germline V gene data show CDR1 as MDHEN and CDR2 as SYDVKM. Full variable domain (remainder filled in from reference TRBV28 and TRBJ1-1): DVKVTQSSRYLVKRTGEKVFLECVQDMDHENMFWYRQDPGLGLRLIYFSYDVKMKEKGDIPEGYSVSREKKERFSLILESASTNQTSMYLCASRSPGQGLGTEAFFGQGTRLTVV.

The chain joins TRBV7-2 to TRBJ2-5, with unresolved D. This CDR3 is 12 amino acids long. The V and J ends lost 1 base and 7 bases respectively, with 7 bases between them. In germline, CDR1 is SGHTA, CDR2 FQGNSA. CDR3 nucleotides: TGTGCCAGCAGCTTAGGAGGTGGGACCCAGTACTTC. This gives the protein CASSLGGGTQYF.

As regards this clone: A junction end diverges from the germline sequence, so it may reflect a read error. The chain carries TRBV7-7 and TRBJ2-1, with 7 bases matching TRBD2. CDR1 SSHAT and CDR2 FNYEAQ come from the germline V gene (reference sequence). This CDR3 is built from 17 residues. CDR3 sequence: CASSLASSGSSYNEQFF. The CDR3 DNA reads TGTGCTAGCAGCTTAGCATCTAGCGGCTCCTCCTACAATGAGCAGTTCTTC.

V is TRBV5-4 and J is TRBJ2-7; TRBD1 might be the D (5 bases). Germline CDR1 and CDR2: SGHNT and YYREEE (reference sequence). V was pared by 4 bases and J by 7 bases, with 9 bases between. The CDR3 has 11 amino acids. For the CDR3, the DNA is TGTGCCAGCAGCGCAGGGTTTGAGCAGTACTTC. This sequence encodes CASSAGFEQYF.

The rearrangement links TRBV6-1 to TRBJ2-1, with 10 bases lining up with TRBD1. This CDR3 spans 18 amino acids. Germline V gene sequence: CDR1 MNHNS, CDR2 SASEGT. The trim removed 4 bases at V and 1 base at J, leaving 10 bases unmatched. The CDR3 nucleotides are TGTGCCAGCAGTGCCCGGGACAGGGGTCTTGGTTCCTACAATGAGCAGTTCTTC. Translated, it gives CASSARDRGLGSYNEQFF.

V is TRBV5-1 and J is TRBJ2-1, with 9 bases fitting TRBD1. The CDR3 loop spans 15 amino acids. The V gene end was trimmed by 4 bases and the J gene end by 2 bases; junction bases not matched to a gene: 4. Germline V gene lookup returns CDR1 SGHRS and CDR2 YFSETQ. The DNA for the CDR3 is TGCGCCAGCAGCCTCCGGGACAGGGCCTACAATGAGCAGTTCTTC. Its translation is CASSLRDRAYNEQFF.

The chain combines TRBV19 with TRBJ2-3; the D gene is possibly TRBD2 (6 bases). The CDR3 loop spans 19 amino acids. In germline, CDR1 is LNHDA, CDR2 SQIVND (reference sequence). The V end lost 5 bases, the J end lost 3 bases, and 27 bases lay between the germline ends. In DNA, the CDR3 is TGTGCCAGTAGTGGGTTCGGGGGAGAAATCAACGTACAAACAGATACGCAGTATTTT. This translates into CASSGFGGEINVQTDTQYF.

J is TRBJ2-5 and V is TRBV25-1; unclear D gene. Trimming pared 5 bases from V and 5 bases from J, leaving 9 bases between. Germline assignment: CDR1 MGHDK and CDR2 SYGVNS. CDR3 size: 12 residues. The CDR3 protein is CASSPEWETQYF. The CDR3 DNA sequence: TGTGCCAGCAGTCCAGAATGGGAGACCCAGTACTTC.

The CDR3 DNA follows: TGTGCCAGCAGCTTAAACCCGTCGGGTGCGGGAGGGCCCTACGAGCAGTACTTC. Encoded protein: CASSLNPSGAGGPYEQYF. The chain joins TRBV11-2 to TRBJ2-7; 9 positions agree with TRBD2. After removal of 2 bases from V and 2 bases from J, the junction contained 13 bases not matched to a gene. This CDR3 contains 18 residues. Germline V gene data show CDR1 as SGHAT and CDR2 as FQNNGV.

This sequence joins TRBV2 and TRBJ1-2; D uncertain. The CDR3 spans 13 residues. The germline CDR1 and CDR2 sequences are SNHLY and FYNNEI. Trimming cost V 4 bases and J 1 base, with 7 bases left between them. CDR3 nucleotides: TGTGCCAGCAGTGCGGAGGTTAACTATGGCTACACCTTC. Translation gives CASSAEVNYGYTF.

This rearrangement joins TRBV28 to TRBJ1-2, with 7 bases aligning to TRBD1. Germline loops: CDR1 MDHEN, CDR2 SYDVKM. The trim removed 4 bases at V and 8 bases at J, leaving 13 bases unmatched. The CDR3 is 15 amino acids. Written as DNA, the CDR3 is TGTGCCAGCAGTTCCTACAGGGGTGGGGGAGAAGGCTACACCTTC. This encodes CASSSYRGGGEGYTF.